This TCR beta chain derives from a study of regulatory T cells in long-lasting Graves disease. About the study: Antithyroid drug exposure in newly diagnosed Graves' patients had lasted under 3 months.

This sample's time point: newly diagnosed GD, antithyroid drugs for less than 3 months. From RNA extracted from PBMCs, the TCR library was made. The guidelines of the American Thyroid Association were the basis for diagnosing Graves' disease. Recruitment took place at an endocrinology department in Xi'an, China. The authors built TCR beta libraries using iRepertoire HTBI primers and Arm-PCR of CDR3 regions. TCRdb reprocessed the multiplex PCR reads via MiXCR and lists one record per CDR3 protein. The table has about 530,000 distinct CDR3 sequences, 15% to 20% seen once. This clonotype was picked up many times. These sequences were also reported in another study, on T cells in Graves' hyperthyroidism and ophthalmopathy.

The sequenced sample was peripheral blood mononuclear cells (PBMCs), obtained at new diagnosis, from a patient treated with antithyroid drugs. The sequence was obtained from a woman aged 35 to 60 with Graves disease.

CDR3 amino acids: CSASPTGYEQYF. CDR3 coding DNA: TGCAGTGCTAGCCCGACAGGGTACGAGCAGTACTTC. The rearrangement joins TRBV20-1 to TRBJ2-7; 7 bases map to TRBD1. The CDR3 loop spans 12 amino acids. In germline, CDR1 is DFQATT, CDR2 SNEGSKA (reference sequence). The trim removed 3 bases at V and 4 bases at J, leaving 3 bases unmatched.